These T cell receptor beta chains were read from a single sample in a study of blood T cell repertoires in COVID-19. Repertoires were generated with immunoSEQ multiplex PCR, while TCRdb's copy carries only in-frame clones and drops some. The sample has over 130,000 clones; 60% to 80% are singletons. Material: peripheral blood. The source of these receptors is a woman aged 50 to 60 with active or convalescent COVID-19. Both conserved end residues are part of each CDR3. D genes are given only for firm matches. Rows may omit the clone size; those that give it use once, few, many or a size class.

>TRBJ2-3|few|TRBD2|TRBV6-2/TRBV6-3
TGTGCCAGCAGTTACGGTCTAGCGGGGGGGCCTGGCACAGATACGCAGTATTTT
CASSYGLAGGPGTDTQYF
>TRBJ1-5|NA|TRBD1|TRBV6-5
TGTGCCAGCAGCCCACGACAGGGTCAGCCCCAGCATTTT
CASSPRQGQPQHF
>TRBJ1-1|NA|TRBD1|TRBV5-1
TGCGCCAGCAGCCCCTTAGGGACAGCCACTGAAGCTTTCTTT
CASSPLGTATEAFF
>TRBJ2-5|NA|NA|TRBV18
TGTGCCAGCTCACTCAGCGAAGCAAAAGGAGGAGAGACCCAGTACTTC
CASSLSEAKGGETQYF
>TRBJ1-5|NA|NA|TRBV4-3
TGCGCCAGCAGCCACCAGACAGGCTTCCAGCCCCAGCATTTT
CASSHQTGFQPQHF
>TRBJ1-5|NA|TRBD1|TRBV4-1
TGCGCCAGCAGCCAGACAGGGGAGACTAGCAATCAGCCCCAGCATTTT
CASSQTGETSNQPQHF
>TRBJ1-3|once|TRBD1|TRBV28
TGTGCCAGCAGCTCGGGACAGGGGGCGAGGGGAAACACCATATATTTT
CASSSGQGARGNTIYF
>TRBJ1-1|NA|NA|TRBV6-5
TGTGCCAGCAGGCAAAGCGGCAAATTGAACACTGAAGCTTTCTTT
CASRQSGKLNTEAFF
>TRBJ2-3|NA|TRBD2|TRBV10-3
TGTGCCGTTAGGACTAGCAGCACAGATACGCAGTATTTT
CAVRTSSTDTQYF
>TRBJ2-7|NA|TRBD2|TRBV11-3
TGTGCCAGCAGCCCACCGGCTAGCGGGTCCTACGAGCAGTACTTC
CASSPPASGSYEQYF
>TRBJ1-4|NA|TRBD1|TRBV28
TGTGCCAGCAGTCCGGACAGGGCAAGTTCGGTGTTTTTT
CASSPDRASSVFF
>TRBJ1-3|NA|NA|TRBV12-3/TRBV12-4
TGTGCCAGCCTGGGGCAGTCCGGAAACACCATATATTTT
CASLGQSGNTIYF
>TRBJ1-3|few|NA|TRBV19
TGTGCCAGTAGCAGGACTGCAAGCTCTGGAAACACCATATATTTT
CASSRTASSGNTIYF
>TRBJ1-2|once|NA|TRBV6-6
TGTGCCAGCACAAGGACGGGGAATAACTATGGCTACACCTTC
CASTRTGNNYGYTF
>TRBJ1-2|NA|NA|TRBV7-9
TGTGCCAGCAGCTCCGTCATGGGAGGCGCGGGCTATGGCTACACCTTC
CASSSVMGGAGYGYTF
>TRBJ2-3|NA|TRBD2|TRBV7-3
TGTGCCAGCAGCTTCCAATCGGGGGGGCCGGATACGCAGTATTTT
CASSFQSGGPDTQYF
>TRBJ2-3|NA|TRBD2|TRBV27
TGTGCCAGCAGTCCCAGGGGACTAGCGACAGATACGCAGTATTTT
CASSPRGLATDTQYF
>TRBJ2-7|NA|TRBD1|TRBV28
TGTGCCAGCAGTACTTTTAGACAGGGGAGCTACGAGCAGTACTTC
CASSTFRQGSYEQYF
>TRBJ2-2|once|NA|TRBV24-1
TGTGCCACCGGTCGGCGGGGGGAGCTGTTTTTT
CATGRRGELFF
>TRBJ2-2|NA|NA|TRBV7-8
TGTGCCAGCAGCTCGGGGGACGGGGAGCTGTTTTTT
CASSSGDGELFF
>TRBJ1-2|NA|NA|TRBV29-1
TGCAGCGTTGGTGGCCATTTCTATGGCTACACCTTC
CSVGGHFYGYTF
>TRBJ2-7|NA|NA|TRBV12-3/TRBV12-4
TGTGCCAGCAGTTTAGAGCCTCTAGGCGAGCAGTACTTC
CASSLEPLGEQYF
>TRBJ2-1|NA|NA|TRBV11-2
TGTGCCAGCAGCTTACCGGGACACGGGTACTCCTACAATGAGCAGTTCTTC
CASSLPGHGYSYNEQFF
>TRBJ1-6|NA|NA|TRBV6-1
TGTGCCAGCAGTGAAATTCGTTCACCCCTCCACTTT
CASSEIRSPLHF
>TRBJ2-7|NA|TRBD1|TRBV15
TGTGCCACCAGGGAGGACAGGGGGTCAGGGGAGCAGTACTTC
CATREDRGSGEQYF
>TRBJ2-2|NA|TRBD1|TRBV6-2/TRBV6-3
TGTGCCAGCAGCCCACAGGGGCTCAACACCGGGGAGCTGTTTTTT
CASSPQGLNTGELFF
>TRBJ2-1|NA|TRBD1|TRBV11-3
TGTGCCAGCAGCTATGACAGGGGGGTCTACAATGAGCAGTTCTTC
CASSYDRGVYNEQFF
>TRBJ2-7|NA|NA|TRBV29-1
TGCAGCGTTGCCCTCTCCTACGAGCAGTACTTC
CSVALSYEQYF
>TRBJ2-3|once|TRBD2|TRBV30
TGTGCCTGGAGTGTACGGAGCGGGGGGGTAGATACGCAGTATTTT
CAWSVRSGGVDTQYF
>TRBJ2-1|NA|NA|TRBV15
TGTGCCACCAGCAGAACTAATGAGCAGTTCTTC
CATSRTNEQFF
>TRBJ2-6|NA|TRBD1|TRBV19
TGTGCCAGTAGGACGCCGACAGGGTCTGCTGGGGCCAACGTCCTGACTTTC
CASRTPTGSAGANVLTF
>TRBJ1-5|NA|TRBD1|TRBV6-2/TRBV6-3
TGTGCCAGCAGTTACAGGGAGTCGGGACAGGTAATGACATATGGCAATCAGCCCCAGCATTTT
CASSYRESGQVMTYGNQPQHF
>TRBJ1-5|NA|NA|TRBV2
TGTGCCAGCAGTGATTCCAGGGCCAGAAATCAGCCCCAGCATTTT
CASSDSRARNQPQHF
>TRBJ1-2|NA|TRBD1|TRBV5-4
TGTGCCAGCAGTTCAGACAGGGGGAACTATGGCTACACCTTC
CASSSDRGNYGYTF
>TRBJ1-1|NA|NA|TRBV5-1
TGCGCCAGCAGCTTTACTCAGGGGCCGCAGCCGAACACTGAAGCTTTCTTT
CASSFTQGPQPNTEAFF
>TRBJ2-3|NA|TRBD1|TRBV28
TGTGCCAGCAGTTCGACCGGGACAGGGAACACAGATACGCAGTATTTT
CASSSTGTGNTDTQYF
>TRBJ2-2|NA|NA|TRBV5-1
TGCGCCAGCAGCGCGAGGGGACTGAACGCGAACACCGGGGAGCTGTTTTTT
CASSARGLNANTGELFF
>TRBJ1-1|NA|TRBD1|TRBV5-1
TGCGCCAGCAGCCGAGACAGGGAGTCGGCTTTCTTT
CASSRDRESAFF
>TRBJ2-1|NA|TRBD2|TRBV9
TGTGCCAGCAGCGTAAGTAGCGGGAGTAAGAGGCAGTTCTTC
CASSVSSGSKRQFF